This TCR beta chain was obtained from a study of breast tumors, draining lymph nodes, adjacent tissues. Each CDR3 protein gets one entry after TCRdb re-called the multiplex PCR reads with MiXCR. This table has under 350,000 distinct CDR3 sequences, under 35% appearing once. Note on this clonotype: This may be a read error: a much more frequent sequence differs by one nucleotide.

The lymph nodes were axillary draining lymph nodes from breast cancer patients. V was trimmed by 2 bases and J by 6 bases, leaving 11 bases between them. The CDR3 has 13 amino acids. Germline CDR1 is SGHKS and CDR2 is YYEKEE (reference sequence). This chain links TRBV5-5 with TRBJ2-5, with D tentatively TRBD1 (6 bases). The clonotype was recovered from a female donor with breast cancer. Some clones in this sample may be carry-over from other donors' samples. The sample consisted of axillary lymph node tissue. CDR3 sequence: CASSLGDTQTQYF. Written as DNA, the CDR3 is TGTGCCAGCAGCTTAGGGGACACGCAGACCCAGTACTTC.